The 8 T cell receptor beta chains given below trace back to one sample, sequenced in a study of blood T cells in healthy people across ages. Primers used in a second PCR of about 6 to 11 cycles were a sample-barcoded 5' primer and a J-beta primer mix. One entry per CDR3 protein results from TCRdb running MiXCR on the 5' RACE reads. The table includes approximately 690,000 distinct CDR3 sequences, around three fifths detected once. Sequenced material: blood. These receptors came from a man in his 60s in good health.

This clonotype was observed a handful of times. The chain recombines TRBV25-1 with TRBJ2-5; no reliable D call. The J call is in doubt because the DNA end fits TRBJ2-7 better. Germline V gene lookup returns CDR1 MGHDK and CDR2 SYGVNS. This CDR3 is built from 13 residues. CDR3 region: CASSEWVRYEQYF. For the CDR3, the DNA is TGTGCCAGCAGTGAATGGGTGAGGTACGAGCAGTACTTC.

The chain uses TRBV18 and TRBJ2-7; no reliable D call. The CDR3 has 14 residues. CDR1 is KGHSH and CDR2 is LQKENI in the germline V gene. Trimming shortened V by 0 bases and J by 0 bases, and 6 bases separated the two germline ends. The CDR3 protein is CASSPPTSSYEQYF. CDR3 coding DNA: TGTGCCAGCTCACCACCCACGAGCTCCTACGAGCAGTACTTC. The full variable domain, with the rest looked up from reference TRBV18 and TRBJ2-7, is NAGVMQNPRHLVRRRGQEARLRCSPMKGHSHVYWYRQLPEEGLKFMVYLQKENIIDESGMPKERFSAEFPKEGPSILRIQQVVRGDSAAYFCASSPPTSSYEQYFGPGTRLTVT.

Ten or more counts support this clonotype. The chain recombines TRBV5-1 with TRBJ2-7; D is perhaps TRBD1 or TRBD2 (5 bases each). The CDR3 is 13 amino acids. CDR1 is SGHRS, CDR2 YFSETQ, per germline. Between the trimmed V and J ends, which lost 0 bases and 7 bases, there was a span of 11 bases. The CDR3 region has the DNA TGCGCCAGCAGCTTGGGTGCCGAGGGGGAGCAGTACTTC. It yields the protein CASSLGAEGEQYF.

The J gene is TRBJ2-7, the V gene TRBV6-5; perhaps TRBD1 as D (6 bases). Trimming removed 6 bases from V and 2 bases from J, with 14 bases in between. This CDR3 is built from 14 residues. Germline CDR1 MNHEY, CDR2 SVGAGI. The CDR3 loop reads CASRSQGSPYEQYF. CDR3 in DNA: TGTGCCAGCAGATCACAGGGAAGCCCCTACGAGCAGTACTTC.

This CDR3 reads CASSPGQGADNEQYF. CDR3 nucleotides: TGTGCCAGCAGCCCCGGACAGGGGGCGGACAATGAGCAGTACTTC. The chain joins TRBV7-9 to TRBJ2-5, with 11 bases identical to TRBD1. Germline CDR1 SEHNR, CDR2 FQNEAQ (reference sequence). The trim removed 5 bases at V and 11 bases at J, leaving 13 bases unmatched. This CDR3 contains 15 residues.

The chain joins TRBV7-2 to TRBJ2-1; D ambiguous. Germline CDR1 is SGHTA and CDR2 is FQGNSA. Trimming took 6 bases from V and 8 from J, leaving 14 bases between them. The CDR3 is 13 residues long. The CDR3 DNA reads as TGTGCCAGCAGGCGTACCCCGGTCCATGAGCAGTTCTTC. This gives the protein CASRRTPVHEQFF.

The CDR3 bases are TGTGCCAGCAGCGAGCGGGGGGGACACGAGCAGTACTTC. Translating it yields CASSERGGHEQYF. The J gene is TRBJ2-7, the V gene TRBV7-2; TRBD2 matches at 10 bases. Germline loops: CDR1 SGHTA, CDR2 FQGNSA. V lost 5 bases to trimming and J lost 5 bases; unmatched junction nucleotides: 3. The CDR3 has 13 residues.

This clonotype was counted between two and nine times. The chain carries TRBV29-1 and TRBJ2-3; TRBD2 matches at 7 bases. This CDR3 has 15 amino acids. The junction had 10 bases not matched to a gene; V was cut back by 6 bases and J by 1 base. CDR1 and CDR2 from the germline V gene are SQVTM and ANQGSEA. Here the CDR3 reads CSVDGVGGGTDTQYF. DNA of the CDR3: TGCAGCGTCGATGGGGTGGGAGGGGGCACAGATACGCAGTATTTT.